Listed here are 8 T cell receptor beta chains from one sample, sequenced in a study of T cell repertoires in aging, cancer and after chemotherapy. A mixed TRB-A/B primer pool amplified rearranged TRB by multiplex touch-down PCR. One entry per CDR3 protein, called by TCRdb with MiXCR from the multiplex PCR reads. The sample lists under 7,000 distinct CDR3 sequences, roughly 23% occurring once. Peripheral blood genomic DNA, not sorted cells or RNA, was the template. Material for sequencing was blood. The origin of the receptors is a human donor with a blood cancer.

The CDR3 coding sequence is TGCGCCAGCTGGGGACTAGCGGGAGGACTTTACAATGAGCAGTTCTTC. Translation: CASWGLAGGLYNEQFF. The chain is built from TRBV10-1 and TRBJ2-1; 15 bases are shared with TRBD2. Germline V lookup: CDR1 WNHNN, CDR2 SYGVQD (reference sequence). Losses at the gene ends were 8 bases for V and 4 bases for J; bases not matched to a gene: 6. This CDR3 has 16 amino acids.

This clonotype was recorded a few times. V is TRBV6-2 or TRBV6-3 and J is TRBJ2-7; D unclear. Germline V gives CDR1 MNHEY, CDR2 SVGEGT. V lost 0 bases to trimming and J lost 3 bases, with 12 bases between them. This CDR3 contains 15 residues. The CDR3: CASSYSNPLFYEQYF. CDR3 nucleotides: TGTGCCAGCAGTTACTCGAATCCTCTCTTCTACGAGCAGTACTTC.

The chain employs TRBV5-1 and TRBJ2-4; D may match TRBD1 or TRBD2 (5 bases each). V was trimmed by 1 base and J by 6 bases, leaving 11 bases between them. CDR1 is SGHRS, CDR2 YFSETQ, per germline. This CDR3 contains 14 residues. CDR3: CASSLRDGGNIQYF. CDR3 DNA: TGCGCCAGCAGCTTGAGGGACGGCGGAAACATTCAGTACTTC.

This clonotype was seen only once. This could be a read error, since a much larger clone is one nucleotide away. The CDR3 DNA reads as TGTGCCAGCAGCAGGGACAGTAAAGATACGGAGTATTTT. Its translation is CASSRDSKDTEYF. The chain recombines TRBV5-4 with TRBJ2-3, with 7 positions matching TRBD1. CDR3 size: 13 residues. CDR1 is SGHNT and CDR2 is YYREEE in the germline V gene (reference sequence).

The chain recombines TRBV6-1 with TRBJ1-1; the D is unclear. The germline V and J ends were trimmed by 6 bases and 2 bases, with 13 bases remaining between them. This CDR3 is 14 amino acids long. CDR1 is MNHNS and CDR2 is SASEGT in the germline V gene. CDR3 sequence: CASRLTVGNTEAFF. The DNA for the CDR3 is TGTGCCAGCAGGTTGACCGTCGGAAACACTGAAGCTTTCTTT.

Judged by abundance, this clonotype is medium-sized (0.01 to 0.1%). The chain couples TRBV28 to TRBJ2-1, with D perhaps TRBD1 or TRBD2 (5 bases each). V was trimmed by 8 bases and J by 0 bases, leaving 8 bases between them. Germline V CDR1 and CDR2: MDHEN, SYDVKM. This CDR3 is 13 amino acids long. The CDR3 nucleotides are TGTGCCAGCGAGGGGAGCTCCTACAATGAGCAGTTCTTC. Its protein product is CASEGSSYNEQFF.

In its sample, this clonotype is medium-sized. This chain's CDR3 is CATSRDRDLDEQYF. CDR3 DNA sequence: TGTGCCACCAGCAGAGATCGGGACCTGGACGAGCAGTACTTC. The rearrangement links TRBV15 to TRBJ2-7; D may correspond to TRBD1 or TRBD2 (5 bases each). V was pared by 0 bases and J by 5 bases, with 11 bases between. The CDR3 has 14 residues. CDR1 is LNHNV, CDR2 YYDKDF, per germline (reference sequence).

The chain links TRBV4-3 to TRBJ2-1; 8 positions match TRBD1. The length of the CDR3 is 16 residues. Germline V CDR1 and CDR2: LGHNA, YSLEER. The V and J ends lost 1 base and 7 bases, in that order; junction bases with no gene match: 9. The CDR3: CASSQGRQGARNEQFF. CDR3 sequence (DNA): TGCGCCAGCAGCCAAGGGCGCCAGGGGGCGCGGAATGAGCAGTTCTTC.